This section outlines one TCR beta chain sequence together with its context. In this sample, this clone turned up a few times. This receptor's antigen is unknown. Base qualities are not provided; no much larger clone lies one nucleotide away. The cohort comprised several hundred healthy bone marrow donors. At the time of sampling, every cohort member was nominally healthy, though immune exposures that went unrecorded were likely present. The donor was CMV seropositive and belonged to the group of 250 to 300 seropositive cohort members. Each donor provided a peripheral blood sample, and peripheral blood mononuclear cells were used for TCR beta sequencing. The Qiagen DNeasy Blood Extraction Kit was used to extract genomic DNA from the blood cell samples. The entry originates in a study of cytomegalovirus exposure and HLA in healthy donors (dated by TCRdb to 2017 to 2019). For the study in its entirety: An earlier analysis of 587 of the donors reported 250 to 300 Gb of sequence data and 95 million to 130 million unique TCR beta sequences obtained from about 200 million T cells. An early release covering about 600 HLA-typed donors comprised 250 to 350 gigabases of sequencing data and around 80 million unique TCR sequences. Of the approximately 400 genotyped donors, approximately 82% fell in the genetic ancestry cluster associated with self-reported Caucasian donors. The study aimed to test whether cataloging public T cell receptors could reveal signatures of past pathogen exposure. The T cell repertoires of roughly 660 subjects were profiled by immunosequencing and related to cytomegalovirus serostatus. Besides the first cohort of around 700 subjects, a separate validation cohort made up of 90 to 150 different subjects was used. To predict cytomegalovirus infection status, the study combined high-throughput TCR immunosequencing, statistical association of individual TCRs with disease status, and machine learning. A later analysis re-analyzed previously published TCR beta repertoires from about 600 donors and added high-resolution HLA genotyping to study TCR occurrence patterns. Rather than drawing on any new phenotypic data, the later analysis identified candidate immune exposures from TCR beta sequences and the way those sequences occurred across donors. To decide whether each TCR beta V gene segment behaved as functional or pseudogenic, an earlier analysis of some 570 of the donors relied on high-throughput TCR beta sequencing. Donor age, sex, ethnicity and CMV serostatus were compiled together with the repertoire data. A later genetic analysis used genome-wide SNP genotypes for 398 of the 666 donors, treating that subset as a discovery cohort. Every discovery cohort repertoire had been produced on one sequencing platform. HLA typing included class I and class II loci at four-digit resolution. Typing coverage varied by locus: about 620-640 donors for A, B, C, DRB1 and DQB1; approximately 560 for DQA1; about 590 for DPA1; around 450 for DPB1. Roughly five DR-DQ haplotypes were handled as single units for association and clustering because linkage in the cohort was strong. On average, around 200,000 unique TCR beta nucleotide sequences were sequenced per donor among some 430 genotyped donors of the cohort, with around 19% of those sequences being non-productive.

Study-wide findings and limitations: In this cohort, only TCR beta chains were sequenced, and detectable features were limited by the absence of alpha or paired-chain data. Sequencing depth was assumed to be roughly uniform across donors in the presence/absence analyses, though that assumption may not hold. In vitro tests confirmed that a few of the cytomegalovirus-associated TCR beta chains recognize cytomegalovirus antigens. Assigning TCR associations to individual alleles was difficult when HLA alleles, especially DR and DQ, strongly co-occurred. A further reported finding was that TCR beta sequences accurately predicted the HLA-A and HLA-B alleles for most subjects in the first cohort. The authors suggested that the approach could potentially be generalized to other disease states and immunological phenotypes. While some public TCRs were present in many individuals, most TCR sequences turned up only very rarely across donors. Because some donors lacked HLA typing at each locus, the association tests relied only on the typed subset. The classifier was reported to diagnose cytomegalovirus status with high specificity and sensitivity in both the original cohort and the validation cohort. Some IMGT-functional V segments, including TRBV6-2 and TRBV6-3, could not be told apart with the 87-base-pair reads, so those segments were excluded. According to a later analysis, most CMV-associated TCR beta chains appeared to be HLA-restricted, and the HLA associations seemed to be driven largely by CMV exposure. The sequencing pipeline was judged likely to have produced a cluster of highly shared sequence variants as a technical artifact. An earlier analysis of 587 of the donors showed that most TCR beta V segments appeared in productive rearrangements either about 87% or about 30% of the time, which broadly matched IMGT annotations. The earlier analysis of approximately 590 of the donors excluded roughly 17 rarely observed V segments, including chromosome 9 orphons, because counts were too low. In the study, some 160 TCR beta chains were listed as associated with cytomegalovirus. For the cohort, immune exposure information was limited to CMV serostatus. V-gene and J-gene trimming of TCR beta chains was associated with a missense DCLRE1C variant in a later genetic analysis, and the association was replicated in an independent cohort. A later analysis reported that several top co-occurrence clusters appeared linked to parvovirus B19, influenza, CMV and Epstein-Barr virus. Linkage disequilibrium might explain the correlated functional status among segregating V segments, but an unknown experimental factor could not be excluded. According to a later genetic analysis, donors in an Asian-associated ancestry cluster had fewer N-insertions in productive TCRs than the approximately 670-donor mean. In a later analysis, the rate of TCR association differed among HLA loci, with DRB1 alleles having the most associated TCRs and HLA-C alleles having the fewest. Specific HLA alleles were associated with 15,000 to 20,000 TCR beta sequences at a false discovery rate of 0.05 in a later analysis. A later analysis found that HLA-associated TCR beta chains were more clonally expanded and had lower generation probabilities than equally common non-associated chains.

CDR1 is given as SGHTA and CDR2 as FQGNSA, both from the germline V gene. V drops 2 bases and J drops 3 bases, leaving 17 bases in between. The CDR3 spans 18 residues, from the cysteine through the phenylalanine. Just CDR3 DNA is preserved here, 54 bases in frame from base 1. Preparation of the library involved the immunoSEQ multiplex PCR assay. The multiplex PCR relied on a mix of 60 forward primers for TCR Vbeta segments and 13 reverse primers for TCR Jbeta segments. A multiplex PCR assay on genomic DNA amplified the CDR3 region of rearranged TCR beta genes. On the Illumina HiSeq System, the amplified TCR beta libraries were sequenced as 87-base-pair reads. For the original study's pipeline: A later analysis tallied some 79 million unique TCR beta chains across the 700 or so repertoires, and some 10 million of those chains were shared by two or more donors. To remove PCR and sequencing errors, raw reads were error-corrected and collapsed into unique sequences using a nearest-neighbor algorithm that merged closely related sequences. CDR3 sequences were aligned to IMGT reference sequences to assign V, D and J gene segments. For a sequence to be retained, at least a six-nucleotide match to both a V gene segment and a J gene segment was required. A rearrangement was called productive if the CDR3 had no stop codons and remained in frame with V and J, and every other rearrangement was called non-productive. CDR3 was defined by IMGT convention, running from the second conserved V-encoded cysteine to the conserved J-encoded phenylalanine. The earlier analysis of about 590 of the donors excluded sequences that lacked an unambiguous match to a single V gene segment. In an earlier analysis of about 590 of the donors, a V segment was called functional when productive rearrangements were above 56.7%, and segregating when the standard deviation between donors exceeded 5%. To diagnose cytomegalovirus status from the catalog of TCR beta chain sequences, a statistical classification framework was built. In a later analysis, TCR nucleotide sequences were compared against IMGT/GENE-DB human TR gene sequences so that V and J genes could be assigned. Using the TCRdist pipeline, a later analysis assigned CDR3 sequences along with most-parsimonious VDJ recombination scenarios. In a later analysis, each TCR beta chain was defined by its CDR3 amino acid sequence together with its V-gene family, and reads without a unique V-gene family were excluded. To address suspected cross-contamination and a sequencing artifact, a later analysis removed a few hundred highly shared, low-generation-probability nucleotide sequences. A later analysis calculated a clonal expansion index for each public chain from normalized within-repertoire ranks of inferred template counts. In a later analysis, generation probabilities were computed using a VDJ recombination model fitted to out-of-frame rearrangements, and the results were checked against IGoR. A later analysis scored TCR-TCR, TCR-HLA and TCR-CMV co-occurrence with hypergeometric tests, applying a repertoire-size bias correction to TCR pairs. False discovery rates were estimated in a later analysis by permuting HLA or CMV assignments 20 times. A later analysis grouped co-occurring TCRs with DBSCAN, adding TCRdist sequence similarity when clustering within HLA-allele-positive subsets. For co-occurrence clustering, repertoires with fewer than 30,000 or more than 120,000 public chains were excluded, along with five repertoires with anomalous nucleotide sharing. Entries here come from immuneACCESS through TCRdb and include only in-frame sequences with V and J called. Some clones fail to appear in such tables; in the studies checked, an unresolved V gene covers under half of the shortfall, and the cause of the remainder is unknown. V and J calls and clone size are as listed in that table; D and trimming were resolved from the DNA. The sample has about 190,000 clones on record, roughly four fifths of them singletons. Approximately 2% of the sample lies in the top ten.

What was sequenced was PBMCs. Recombination linked TRBV7-2 to TRBJ2-6; the D gene cannot be named for sure. The receptor's source is a young woman in good health and CMV-seropositive. CDR3 loop: CASSLTQLIFGGANVLTF. The bases read TGTGCCAGCAGCTTAACACAGTTGATATTTGGTGGGGCCAACGTCCTGACTTTC.